The T cell receptor (beta chain) under discussion was sequenced for a study of T cell responses to AZD1222 COVID-19 vaccine. Overall study results and limits: Baseline seropositivity occurred in only six AZD1222 recipients. CD4 TCRs associated with vaccination spanned spike, dominating at 160-218 and 743-854.

Clones were sequenced by immunoSEQ multiplex PCR, and TCRdb holds only the in-frame ones, with some missing. The sample shows about 140,000 clones, roughly 85% of them seen only once. The CDR3 is 17 amino acids. Trimming took 1 base from V and 8 from J; bases not matched to a gene: 7. CDR1 and CDR2 (germline): LNHDA, SQIVND (reference sequence). About this clone: Its specificity is unknown.

This chain joins TRBV19 and TRBJ2-1; 14 nucleotides agree with TRBD2. The specimen was peripheral blood, collected 28 days after the second dose of the MenACWY control vaccine. This sequence originates from an adult who received the MenACWY meningococcal vaccine as a control. The chain's CDR3 is CASSIGLGLAGADEQFF. The CDR3 nucleotides are TGTGCCAGTAGTATAGGACTGGGACTAGCGGGAGCTGATGAGCAGTTCTTC. Full variable domain (outside the CDR3, taken from reference TRBV19 and TRBJ2-1): DGGITQSPKYLFRKEGQNVTLSCEQNLNHDAMYWYRQDPGQGLRLIYYSQIVNDFQKGDIAEGYSVSREKKESFPLTVTSAQKNPTAFYLCASSIGLGLAGADEQFFGPGTRLTVL.